The clone carrying this T cell receptor (delta chain) turned up a few times. TCRdb processed the RT-PCR reads again with the CATT caller. The table shows 950 to 1,200 delta-chain clones, with 9.5% to 15% occurring only once. This entry belongs to a study of gamma-delta T cells after stem cell transplantation. The CDR3 totals 17 residues. The J segment lost 0 bases and the V segment lost 1 base, leaving 12 bases of the junction unmatched. Germline V CDR1 and CDR2: TVYSNPD, GDNSRS (reference sequence). The sample comprised gamma-delta T cells. The clonotype originates from a human donor. It is not recorded whose cells these are; they may come from a transplant donor. V is TRDV3 and J is TRDJ1, with 9 nucleotides matching TRDD3. CDR3 protein: CAFTTTMGGYHTDKLIF. The CDR3 DNA follows: TGTGCCTTTACTACTACGATGGGGGGATACCACACCGATAAACTCATCTTT. The full variable domain, in which reference TRDV3 and TRDJ1 provide the parts outside the CDR3, is CDKVTQSSPDQTVASGSEVVLLCTYDTVYSNPDLFWYRIRPDYSFQFVFYGDNSRSEGADFTQGRFSVKHILTQKAFHLVISPVRTEDSATYYCAFTTTMGGYHTDKLIFGKGTRVTVEP.